This entry lists 32 T cell receptor beta chains sequenced from one sample in a study of blood T cell repertoires in COVID-19. Repertoires were generated with immunoSEQ multiplex PCR, while TCRdb's copy carries only in-frame clones and drops some. The repertoire holds hundreds of thousands of clones, over 75% seen once, with roughly 1% in the top ten. Sequencing input: PBMCs or T cells enriched from blood (not recorded which). The receptors were sampled from a man aged 18 to 35 who had recovered from COVID-19.

The J gene is TRBJ2-1, the V gene TRBV3-1 (or the pseudogene TRBV3-2), with TRBD2 matching 9 bases. The CDR3 loop spans 15 amino acids. Per the germline V gene, CDR1 is LGHDT and CDR2 is YNNKEL (reference sequence). J lost 14 bases, V lost 1 base, and 12 bases had no gene match. This CDR3 is CASSQVSSGGVDEFF. CDR3 nucleotides: TGTGCCAGCAGCCAAGTGAGTAGCGGGGGCGTAGATGAGTTCTTC.

V and J are TRBV15 and TRBJ1-2; D gene unclear. From germline, CDR1 is LNHNV and CDR2 YYDKDF (reference sequence). The CDR3 covers 14 residues. V was cut by 3 bases and J by 4 bases, with 12 bases left in between. CDR3 in amino acids: CATSSATGVYGYTF. The DNA for the CDR3 is TGTGCCACCAGCAGCGCGACGGGTGTCTATGGCTACACCTTC.

This chain joins TRBV2 and TRBJ2-3, with 10 bases identical to TRBD2. Per germline, CDR1 SNHLY and CDR2 FYNNEI. The CDR3 consists of 12 residues. The V gene end was trimmed by 4 bases and the J gene end by 13 bases; junction bases not matched to a gene: 5. CDR3 DNA sequence: TGTGCCAGCAGTGGTAGCGGGGGGCTTGAGTATTTT. This sequence encodes CASSGSGGLEYF.

This chain uses TRBV18 with TRBJ2-2; tentative D call: TRBD2 (5 bases). V was trimmed by 6 bases and J by 4 bases, leaving 18 bases between them. Germline CDR1 reads KGHSH; CDR2 reads LQKENI. This CDR3 has 16 residues. CDR3 sequence (DNA): TGTGCCAGCTCCCTCATTGGGAGTGGATCCACCGGGGAGCTGTTTTTT. Its translation: CASSLIGSGSTGELFF.

The chain uses TRBV5-4 and TRBJ1-2, with 10 bases fitting TRBD1. V was pared by 4 bases and J by 8 bases, with 8 bases of the junction left unmatched. CDR1 and CDR2 (germline): SGHNT, YYREEE (reference sequence). The CDR3 has 14 residues. This CDR3 reads CASSPGQGLWGYTF. CDR3 DNA sequence: TGTGCCAGCAGCCCGGGACAGGGGTTGTGGGGCTACACCTTC.

The V call is TRBV28, the J call TRBJ2-7; 9 bases are shared with TRBD2. Germline V gene data show CDR1 as MDHEN and CDR2 as SYDVKM. V shed 7 bases and J 6 bases; nucleotides not matched to a gene: 10. The CDR3 extends over 14 amino acids. CDR3 sequence reads: CASTGGLAFSEQYF. CDR3 nucleotides: TGTGCCAGCACCGGGGGACTAGCATTCTCCGAGCAGTACTTC.

The CDR3 DNA reads TGTGCCAGTAGTAGTCTAGCGGACACCGGGGAGCTGTTTTTT. This sequence encodes CASSSLADTGELFF. The chain is built from TRBV19 and TRBJ2-2; TRBD2 matches 7 bases. V lost 4 bases to trimming and J lost 3 bases; unmatched junction nucleotides: 2. Germline loops: CDR1 LNHDA, CDR2 SQIVND (reference sequence). This CDR3 contains 14 residues.

The chain carries TRBV4-1 and TRBJ1-6, with TRBD1 matching over 7 bases. The germline gives CDR1 MGHRA, CDR2 YSYEKL. The CDR3 has 16 residues. Losses at the gene ends were 5 bases for V and 0 bases for J; bases not matched to a gene: 4. CDR3 sequence: CASSKGQSSYNSPLHF. In DNA form, the CDR3 reads TGCGCCAGCAGCAAGGGACAGAGCTCCTATAATTCACCCCTCCACTTT.

V gene TRBV4-3 combines with J gene TRBJ1-1, with 8 nucleotides matching TRBD1. The CDR3 is 16 residues long. V shed 2 bases and J 4 bases; nucleotides not matched to a gene: 9. CDR1 is LGHNA and CDR2 is YSLEER in the germline V gene. In nucleotides, the CDR3 is TGCGCCAGCAGCCAATATGGACAGGGTTCGGGCACTGAAGCTTTCTTT. This gives the protein CASSQYGQGSGTEAFF.

This clone was observed a single time. CDR3 in amino acids: CASSRGTGRKGETQYF. The CDR3 DNA follows: TGTGCCAGTAGTCGAGGGACAGGGAGGAAGGGAGAGACCCAGTACTTC. The chain is built from TRBV19 and TRBJ2-5; 9 bases are shared with TRBD1. V was pared by 5 bases and J by 4 bases, with 11 bases of the junction left unmatched. This CDR3 comprises 16 residues. The germline CDR1 and CDR2 sequences are LNHDA and SQIVND (reference sequence).

This chain links TRBV4-2 with TRBJ1-4, with 9 nucleotides matching TRBD1. The V and J ends lost 1 base and 7 bases, in that order; junction bases with no gene match: 4. This CDR3 contains 15 residues. The germline V gene encodes CDR1 LGHNA and CDR2 YNFKEQ. DNA of the CDR3: TGTGCCAGCAGCCAAGCGGGACAGGGAAGTGAAAAACTGTTTTTT. This gives the protein CASSQAGQGSEKLFF.

The chain links TRBV3-1 (or the pseudogene TRBV3-2) to TRBJ2-3; 9 bases fit TRBD1. From germline, CDR1 is LGHDT and CDR2 YNNKEL (reference sequence). The CDR3 has 16 residues. V lost 4 bases, J lost 3 bases, and 8 bases stayed unmatched. The CDR3 DNA follows: TGTGCCAGCAGCCCCGGACAGGGGCAGCCAACAGATACGCAGTATTTT. It yields the protein CASSPGQGQPTDTQYF.

The V call is TRBV11-1, the J call TRBJ2-1; 8 positions agree with TRBD1. The V segment lost 0 bases and the J segment 7 bases; nucleotides outside the gene matches: 8. This CDR3 comprises 16 residues. In germline, CDR1 is SGHAT, CDR2 FQDESV (reference sequence). CDR3 amino acids: CASSLAQGARLNEQFF. The CDR3 DNA is TGTGCCAGCAGCTTAGCCCAGGGGGCTAGATTAAATGAGCAGTTCTTC. The whole variable domain, filled in from reference TRBV11-1 and TRBJ2-1, reads EAEVAQSPRYKITEKSQAVAFWCDPISGHATLYWYRQILGQGPELLVQFQDESVVDDSQLPKDRFSAERLKGVDSTLKIQPAELGDSAMYLCASSLAQGARLNEQFFGPGTRLTVL.

The chain has TRBV27 and TRBJ1-5, with TRBD1 as a possible D gene (5 bases). Trimming removed 3 bases from V and 7 bases from J, with 13 bases in between. The V gene's germline CDR1 is MNHEY and CDR2 SMNVEV (reference sequence). The CDR3 runs 14 residues. The CDR3 DNA reads as TGTGCCAGCAGTTTTGGGGCAGGGCAACAGCCCCAGCATTTT. Translating it yields CASSFGAGQQPQHF.

This clone turned up a few times. The chain couples TRBV27 to TRBJ1-1; D not certain. The CDR3 has 14 amino acids. Germline V gene sequence: CDR1 MNHEY, CDR2 SMNVEV (reference sequence). V lost 5 bases, J lost 1 base, and 11 bases lay in between. The DNA of the CDR3 is TGTGCCAGCAGTCGTCGTGAGGGGAACACTGAAGCTTTCTTT. It translates to CASSRREGNTEAFF.

V and J are TRBV27 and TRBJ2-5, with TRBD2 matching 8 bases. Trimming at V came to 5 bases and at J to 5 bases, leaving 19 bases not matched to a gene. CDR3 size: 18 residues. In germline, CDR1 is MNHEY, CDR2 SMNVEV (reference sequence). The CDR3 loop is CASSPKTGGLAEDETQYF. CDR3 in DNA: TGTGCCAGCAGTCCCAAGACAGGCGGACTAGCAGAAGACGAGACCCAGTACTTC.

V usage is TRBV6-6 and J usage is TRBJ1-1, with TRBD1 identical over 10 bases. The germline gives CDR1 MNHNY, CDR2 SVGAGI (reference sequence). The CDR3 covers 15 residues. Trimming at V came to 6 bases and at J to 5 bases, leaving 9 bases not matched to a gene. In DNA, the CDR3 is TGTGCCAGCAGCTCCCCGGACAGGGGGTGGACTGAAGCTTTCTTT. It codes for CASSSPDRGWTEAFF.

The chain uses TRBV27 and TRBJ2-1, with D possibly being TRBD2 (6 bases). Germline V gene data show CDR1 as MNHEY and CDR2 as SMNVEV (reference sequence). The CDR3 contains 17 residues. Trimming removed 1 base at V and 7 bases at J, with 20 bases between. This CDR3 reads CASSLWGSGVLQNEQFF. CDR3 in DNA: TGTGCCAGCAGTTTATGGGGCTCGGGAGTTCTACAGAATGAGCAGTTCTTC.

This chain links TRBV27 with TRBJ1-1; a possible D gene is TRBD1 (6 bases). Trimming shortened V by 5 bases and J by 6 bases, and 13 bases separated the two germline ends. The CDR3 sequence is 13 residues long. Germline CDR1 MNHEY, CDR2 SMNVEV (reference sequence). The DNA for the CDR3 is TGTGCCAGCAGTCAGGGGACAATTCCTGAAGCTTTCTTT. It translates to CASSQGTIPEAFF.

The V and J genes are TRBV7-9 and TRBJ1-2; weak D call: TRBD1 (5 bases). Germline CDR1 SEHNR, CDR2 FQNEAQ (reference sequence). The germline V and J ends were trimmed by 5 bases and 4 bases, with 11 bases remaining between them. This CDR3 has 13 amino acids. Written as DNA, the CDR3 is TGTGCCAGCAGCCCGACAGCAAGCTATGGCTACACCTTC. This gives the protein CASSPTASYGYTF. The full variable domain, rest sourced from reference TRBV7-9 and TRBJ1-2, is DTGVSQNPRHKITKRGQNVTFRCDPISEHNRLYWYRQTLGQGPEFLTYFQNEAQLEKSRLLSDRFSAERPKGSFSTLEIQRTEQGDSAMYLCASSPTASYGYTFGSGTRLTVV.

This chain joins TRBV29-1 and TRBJ2-3; D might be TRBD1 (5 bases). This CDR3 comprises 13 residues. Trimming took 7 bases from V and 3 from J, leaving 14 bases between them. The germline gives CDR1 SQVTM, CDR2 ANQGSEA. CDR3 in amino acids: CSDLMTDTDTQYF. In DNA, the CDR3 is TGCAGCGACCTAATGACAGATACAGATACGCAGTATTTT.

The gene calls are TRBV28 and TRBJ2-1, with TRBD1 identical over 11 bases. Germline CDR1 and CDR2: MDHEN and SYDVKM. The CDR3 totals 16 residues. V trimming: 5 bases; J trimming: 4 bases; junction bases outside the gene matches: 7. The CDR3 DNA is TGTGCCAGCAGTCCCGAAGGGACAGGGGGATACAATGAGCAGTTCTTC. Translation: CASSPEGTGGYNEQFF.

V gene TRBV10-1 combines with J gene TRBJ2-7; tentative D call: TRBD2 (5 bases). CDR1 is WNHNN, CDR2 SYGVQD, per germline (reference sequence). This CDR3 has 16 amino acids. The germline V and J ends were trimmed by 0 bases and 7 bases, with 19 bases remaining between them. The CDR3 bases are TGCGCCAGCAGTGAGTCGAGGCTCGGGTCAAGGAGGGAGCAGTACTTC. Residues: CASSESRLGSRREQYF.

V usage is TRBV14 and J usage is TRBJ1-1, with D tentatively TRBD1 (5 bases). V dropped 1 base and J dropped 3 bases, with 9 bases sitting between them. This CDR3 has 14 residues. Germline lookup yields CDR1 SGHDN and CDR2 FVKESK. CDR3 region: CASSQGGRDTEAFF. CDR3 sequence (DNA): TGTGCCAGCAGCCAAGGAGGCAGGGACACTGAAGCTTTCTTT.

This chain joins TRBV28 and TRBJ2-1, with 7 bases lining up with TRBD2. This CDR3 has 13 amino acids. Germline CDR1 MDHEN, CDR2 SYDVKM. Losses at the gene ends were 8 bases for V and 5 bases for J; bases not matched to a gene: 6. This chain's CDR3 is CASQGGPHNEQFF. The CDR3 region has the DNA TGTGCCAGCCAGGGAGGGCCCCACAATGAGCAGTTCTTC. The full variable domain, in which reference TRBV28 and TRBJ2-1 provide the parts outside the CDR3, is DVKVTQSSRYLVKRTGEKVFLECVQDMDHENMFWYRQDPGLGLRLIYFSYDVKMKEKGDIPEGYSVSREKKERFSLILESASTNQTSMYLCASQGGPHNEQFFGPGTRLTVL.

The chain has TRBV6-2 or TRBV6-3 and TRBJ1-1; TRBD1 aligns across 8 bases. With 1 base clipped from V and 7 bases from J, the junction kept 11 bases outside the gene matches. Germline values: CDR1 MNHEY, CDR2 SVGEGT. The CDR3 extends over 16 amino acids. CDR3 protein: CASSYLDQGARYEAFF. The CDR3, as DNA: TGTGCCAGCAGTTACTTGGACCAGGGGGCGCGGTATGAAGCTTTCTTT.

This sequence joins TRBV20-1 and TRBJ1-1; weak D call: TRBD1 (5 bases). Germline CDR1 and CDR2: DFQATT and SNEGSKA (reference sequence). The CDR3 has 10 amino acids. V lost 6 bases to trimming and J lost 8 bases, with 10 bases between them. The CDR3 nucleotides read TGCAGTGCCCATGGGGGGGAAGCTTTCTTT. Translation: CSAHGGEAFF.

J is TRBJ1-1 and V is TRBV7-8, with D unclear. Looked up from germline, CDR1 is SGHVS and CDR2 is FQNEAQ. This CDR3 has 14 residues. Trimming removed 0 bases from V and 6 bases from J, with 11 bases in between. The CDR3 protein is CASSLAIVRAEAFF. In DNA form, the CDR3 reads TGTGCCAGCAGCTTAGCGATAGTCCGGGCTGAAGCTTTCTTT.

This clone appeared a few times. The chain is built from TRBV6-6 and TRBJ2-7; 12 bases agree with TRBD1. V lost 5 bases, J lost 4 bases, and 21 bases stayed unmatched. Germline CDR1 and CDR2: MNHNY and SVGAGI (reference sequence). The CDR3 runs 20 residues. CDR3 nucleotides: TGTGCCAGCAGTCCGCAGGGGAGGGGACAGGGGGCTTCGAAAAGGTACGAGCAGTACTTC. This gives the protein CASSPQGRGQGASKRYEQYF.

The chain has TRBV5-4 and TRBJ2-5, with 11 bases that match TRBD2. This CDR3 has 17 residues. Germline V gene data show CDR1 as SGHNT and CDR2 as YYREEE (reference sequence). V lost 0 bases and J lost 2; bases outside the gene matches: 6. CDR3 sequence: CASSLESGLAVQETQYF. In DNA form, the CDR3 reads TGTGCCAGCAGCTTGGAATCGGGACTAGCGGTTCAAGAGACCCAGTACTTC.

The chain has TRBV5-1 and TRBJ2-1; D perhaps matches TRBD1 (6 bases). Per the germline V gene, CDR1 is SGHRS and CDR2 is YFSETQ. With 4 bases removed from V and 0 bases from J, the gap between germline ends came to 11 bases. CDR3 length: 15 amino acids. The CDR3 reads CASSPGQNSYNEQFF. CDR3 bases: TGCGCCAGCAGCCCGGGACAAAACTCCTACAATGAGCAGTTCTTC.

The chain has TRBV2 and TRBJ1-2; D call uncertain. The V gene's germline CDR1 is SNHLY and CDR2 FYNNEI. V was shortened by 1 base and J by 6 bases, with 9 bases between the two germline ends. The CDR3 contains 13 residues. CDR3 sequence: CASSEGRFDGYTF. The CDR3 DNA reads TGTGCCAGCAGTGAAGGCAGATTCGATGGCTACACCTTC.